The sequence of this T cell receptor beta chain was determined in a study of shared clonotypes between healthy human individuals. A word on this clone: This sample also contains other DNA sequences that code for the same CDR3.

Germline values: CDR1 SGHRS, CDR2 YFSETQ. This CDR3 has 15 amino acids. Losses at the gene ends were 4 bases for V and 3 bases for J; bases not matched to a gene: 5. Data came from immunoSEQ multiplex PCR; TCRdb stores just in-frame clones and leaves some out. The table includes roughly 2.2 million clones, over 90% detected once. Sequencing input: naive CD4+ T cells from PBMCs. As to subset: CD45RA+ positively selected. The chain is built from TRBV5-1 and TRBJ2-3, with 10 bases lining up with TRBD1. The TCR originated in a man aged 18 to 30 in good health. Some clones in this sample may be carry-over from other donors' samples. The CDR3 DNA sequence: TGCGCCAGCAGCCCCCGGGACAGGGGAACAGATACGCAGTATTTT. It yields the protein CASSPRDRGTDTQYF.